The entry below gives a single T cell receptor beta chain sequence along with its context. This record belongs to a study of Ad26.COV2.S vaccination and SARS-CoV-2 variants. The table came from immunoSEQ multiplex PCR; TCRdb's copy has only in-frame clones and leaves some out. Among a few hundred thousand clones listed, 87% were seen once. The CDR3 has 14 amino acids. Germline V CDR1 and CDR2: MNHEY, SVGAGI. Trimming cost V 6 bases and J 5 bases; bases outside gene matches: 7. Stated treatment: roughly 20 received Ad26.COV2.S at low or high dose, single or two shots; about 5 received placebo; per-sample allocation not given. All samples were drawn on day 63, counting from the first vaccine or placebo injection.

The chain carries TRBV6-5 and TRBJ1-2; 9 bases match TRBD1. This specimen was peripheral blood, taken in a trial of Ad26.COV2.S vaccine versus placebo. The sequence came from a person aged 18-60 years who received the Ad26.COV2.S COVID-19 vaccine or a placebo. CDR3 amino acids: CASSRDRVSYGYTF. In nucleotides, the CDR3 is TGTGCCAGCAGCCGGGACAGGGTATCATATGGCTACACCTTC.